This entry lists 13 T cell receptor beta chains sequenced from one sample in a study of blood T cell repertoires in COVID-19. The data were produced by immunoSEQ multiplex PCR, yet TCRdb's version contains in-frame clones alone and is incomplete. This table has more than 130,000 clones, about 90% appearing once. Specimen: peripheral blood. These receptors came from a man aged 45-65 years with active or convalescent COVID-19.

The genes are TRBV5-1 and TRBJ2-3; the D gene is possibly TRBD1 (6 bases). Trimming cost V 0 bases and J 0 bases, with 11 bases left between them. Germline lookup yields CDR1 SGHRS and CDR2 YFSETQ. CDR3 size: 16 residues. The DNA of the CDR3 is TGCGCCAGCAGCTTGGCCGGGACACGGAGCACAGATACGCAGTATTTT. Translated, it gives CASSLAGTRSTDTQYF.

DNA of the CDR3: TGTGCCAGCAGCTTAGAACGAGGGAATGAGCAGTTCTTC. Protein product: CASSLERGNEQFF. The gene calls are TRBV11-2 and TRBJ2-1, with D tentatively TRBD2 (5 bases). CDR1 is SGHAT and CDR2 is FQNNGV in the germline V gene. With 0 bases removed from V and 7 bases from J, the gap between germline ends came to 7 bases. CDR3 size: 13 residues. Variable domain in full (rest from reference TRBV11-2 and TRBJ2-1): EAGVAQSPRYKIIEKRQSVAFWCNPISGHATLYWYQQILGQGPKLLIQFQNNGVVDDSQLPKDRFSAERLKGVDSTLKIQPAKLEDSAVYLCASSLERGNEQFFGPGTRLTVL.

This clone came up once. This rearrangement joins TRBV5-8 to TRBJ2-5; a possible D gene is TRBD1 (6 bases). Germline values: CDR1 SGHTS, CDR2 YDEGEE. The CDR3 totals 14 residues. The V end lost 4 bases, the J end lost 3 bases, and 13 bases lay between the germline ends. CDR3 DNA: TGTGCCAGCAGCCCCTGGGGGCACGAAGAGACCCAGTACTTC. Amino acids: CASSPWGHEETQYF. Based on the CDR3 plus reference TRBV5-8 and TRBJ2-5, the full variable domain is EAGVTQSPTHLIKTRGQQATLRCSPISGHTSVYWYQQALGLGLQFLLWYDEGEERNRGNFPPRFSGRQFPNYSSELNVNALELEDSALYLCASSPWGHEETQYFGPGTRLLVL.

This clone was found once. The identical CDR3 is also encoded by other nucleotide sequences in the sample. The chain is built from TRBV28 and TRBJ2-7; 11 nucleotides align to TRBD1. CDR3 length equals 15 residues. V lost 6 bases, J lost 1 base, and 5 bases stayed unmatched. In germline, CDR1 is MDHEN, CDR2 SYDVKM. CDR3 loop: CASSPGTGGSYEQYF. The CDR3 DNA follows: TGTGCCAGCAGCCCTGGGACAGGGGGGTCCTACGAGCAGTACTTC.

The V and J genes are TRBV4-2 and TRBJ1-1; 8 bases map to TRBD1. The CDR3 is 15 amino acids. The V and J ends lost 1 base and 3 bases, in that order; junction bases with no gene match: 4. Per germline, CDR1 LGHNA and CDR2 YNFKEQ. In nucleotides, the CDR3 is TGTGCCAGCAGCCAAGGACAGGGGAGGGACACTGAAGCTTTCTTT. Its translation is CASSQGQGRDTEAFF.

The chain couples TRBV5-4 to TRBJ1-2, with D maybe TRBD1 (6 bases). Germline V CDR1 and CDR2: SGHNT, YYREEE (reference sequence). The CDR3 has 13 residues. V shed 4 bases and J shed 8 bases, with 15 bases lying between them. The DNA for the CDR3 is TGTGCCAGCAGCCCTACCAGGGGTCTGGGCTACACCTTC. This gives the protein CASSPTRGLGYTF.

V usage is TRBV12-3 or TRBV12-4 and J usage is TRBJ2-7; unclear D gene. The CDR3 is 12 residues long. V was pared by 2 bases and J by 5 bases, with 7 bases between. CDR3 sequence: CASSLQDDEQYF. CDR3 coding DNA: TGTGCCAGCAGTTTACAGGATGACGAGCAGTACTTC.

V gene TRBV10-1 combines with J gene TRBJ1-5; 7 bases are a match to TRBD1. With V trimmed by 5 bases and J by 2 bases, 3 bases remained unmatched. The CDR3 spans 14 residues. The germline V gene encodes CDR1 WNHNN and CDR2 SYGVQD (reference sequence). DNA of the CDR3: TGCGCCAGCAGTAATGGACAGGGCAATCAGCCCCAGCATTTT. Translating it yields CASSNGQGNQPQHF.

As regards this clone: Germline and junction disagree at one end, which may indicate a read error. This sequence joins TRBV29-1 and TRBJ1-1; D gene ambiguous. Germline CDR1 is SQVTM and CDR2 is ANQGSEA. The CDR3 loop spans 12 amino acids. CDR3 residues: CSAELQNTEAFF. The CDR3 region has the DNA TGCAGCGCTGAATTACAAAACACTGAAGCTTTCTTT.

This chain connects TRBV19 to TRBJ1-2; TRBD1 might be the D (5 bases). Germline V gives CDR1 LNHDA, CDR2 SQIVND (reference sequence). Trimming took off 5 bases at V and 0 bases at J, with 16 bases between the two ends. CDR3 length equals 16 residues. The CDR3 DNA reads TGTGCCAGTAGTCGTTACGGCAGGGCGGCTAACTATGGCTACACCTTC. This codes for CASSRYGRAANYGYTF.

The CDR3 region is CASPSEQFF. In nucleotides, the CDR3 is TGTGCCAGCCCGAGTGAGCAGTTCTTC. The chain employs TRBV7-9 and TRBJ2-1; the D is unclear. Germline V gives CDR1 SEHNR, CDR2 FQNEAQ (reference sequence). The CDR3 extends over 9 amino acids. Deletions cut 8 bases from V and 9 bases from J, with 5 bases between.

This chain connects TRBV6-2 or TRBV6-3 to TRBJ2-5; D call uncertain. In germline, CDR1 is MNHEY, CDR2 SVGEGT. V gave up 5 bases and J gave up 1 base, with 17 bases separating them. The CDR3 loop spans 16 amino acids. CDR3 nucleotides: TGTGCCAGCAGTCGTCAGACAAAAACGCGCCAAGAGACCCAGTACTTC. Amino acid sequence: CASSRQTKTRQETQYF.

The chain carries TRBV7-6 and TRBJ2-7; 8 positions agree with TRBD2. The CDR3 sequence is 17 residues long. CDR1 is SGHVS, CDR2 FNYEAQ, per germline. Germline trimming cut 1 base from V and 4 bases from J; bases unmatched to any gene: 12. This chain's CDR3 is CASSLGSPRTSTYEQYF. The CDR3 DNA follows: TGTGCCAGCAGCTTAGGTTCCCCTAGGACTAGCACATACGAGCAGTACTTC.